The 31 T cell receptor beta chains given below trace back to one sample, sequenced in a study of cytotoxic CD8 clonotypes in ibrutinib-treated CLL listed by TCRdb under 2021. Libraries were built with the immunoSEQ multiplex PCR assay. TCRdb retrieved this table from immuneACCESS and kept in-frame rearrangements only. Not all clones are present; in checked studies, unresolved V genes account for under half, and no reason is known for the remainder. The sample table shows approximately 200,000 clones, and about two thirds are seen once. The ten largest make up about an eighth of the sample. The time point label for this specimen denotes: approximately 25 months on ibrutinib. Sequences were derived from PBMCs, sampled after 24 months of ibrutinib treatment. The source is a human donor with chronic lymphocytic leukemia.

As DNA, the CDR3 is TGTGCCAGCAGCTTCAATTCTGGGACAGGGGGCGCGGGTGTCGGGACCCAGTACTTC. Translating it yields CASSFNSGTGGAGVGTQYF. The J gene is TRBJ2-5, the V gene TRBV11-2; TRBD1 matches at 12 bases. This CDR3 spans 19 amino acids. The germline V gene encodes CDR1 SGHAT and CDR2 FQNNGV. After removal of 3 bases from V and 7 bases from J, the junction contained 18 bases not matched to a gene.

The DNA for the CDR3 is TGTGCCAGCAGCCGGAGGGACCGTACCTACGAGCAGTACTTC. Translation gives CASSRRDRTYEQYF. The chain is built from TRBV7-9 and TRBJ2-7; D possibly corresponds to TRBD2 (6 bases). The germline V gene encodes CDR1 SEHNR and CDR2 FQNEAQ (reference sequence). The CDR3 is 14 amino acids. The V end was cut by 5 bases, the J end by 2 bases, with 13 bases between.

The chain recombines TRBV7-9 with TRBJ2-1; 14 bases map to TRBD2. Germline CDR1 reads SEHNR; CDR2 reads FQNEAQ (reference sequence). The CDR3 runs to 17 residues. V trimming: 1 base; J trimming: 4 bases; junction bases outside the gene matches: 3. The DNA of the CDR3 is TGTGCCAGCAGCTTAGGGACTAGCGGGAGGCAATACAATGAGCAGTTCTTC. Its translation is CASSLGTSGRQYNEQFF.

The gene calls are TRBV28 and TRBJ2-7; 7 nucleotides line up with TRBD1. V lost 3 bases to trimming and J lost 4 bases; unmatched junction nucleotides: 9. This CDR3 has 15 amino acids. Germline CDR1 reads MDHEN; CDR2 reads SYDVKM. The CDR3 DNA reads TGTGCCAGCAGTTTTCTACCGGGACAGTCTTACGAGCAGTACTTC. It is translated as CASSFLPGQSYEQYF.

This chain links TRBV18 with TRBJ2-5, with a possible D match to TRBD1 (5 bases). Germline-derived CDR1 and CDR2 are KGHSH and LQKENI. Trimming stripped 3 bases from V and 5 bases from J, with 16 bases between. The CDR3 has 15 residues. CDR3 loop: CASSPGQVPRETQYF. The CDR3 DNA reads TGTGCCAGCTCACCGGGGCAGGTACCGCGGGAGACCCAGTACTTC.

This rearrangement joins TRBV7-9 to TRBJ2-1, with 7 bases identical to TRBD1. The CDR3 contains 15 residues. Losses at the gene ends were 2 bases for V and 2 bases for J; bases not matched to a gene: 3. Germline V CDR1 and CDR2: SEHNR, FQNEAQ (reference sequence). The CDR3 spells CASSLMGQTYNEQFF. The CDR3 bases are TGTGCCAGCAGCTTAATGGGACAGACCTACAATGAGCAGTTCTTC.

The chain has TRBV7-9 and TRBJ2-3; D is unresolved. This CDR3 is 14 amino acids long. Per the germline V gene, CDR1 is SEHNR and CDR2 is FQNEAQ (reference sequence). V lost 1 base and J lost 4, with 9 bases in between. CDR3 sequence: CASSLVTGPDTQYF. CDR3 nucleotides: TGTGCCAGCAGCTTAGTCACGGGCCCAGATACGCAGTATTTT.

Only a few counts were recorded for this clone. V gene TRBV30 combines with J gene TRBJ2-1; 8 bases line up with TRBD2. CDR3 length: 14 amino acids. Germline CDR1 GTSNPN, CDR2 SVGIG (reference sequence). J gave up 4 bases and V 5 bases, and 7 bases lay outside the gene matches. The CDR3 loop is CAWGSSGLYNEQFF. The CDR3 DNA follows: TGTGCCTGGGGCTCTAGCGGGCTGTACAATGAGCAGTTCTTC.

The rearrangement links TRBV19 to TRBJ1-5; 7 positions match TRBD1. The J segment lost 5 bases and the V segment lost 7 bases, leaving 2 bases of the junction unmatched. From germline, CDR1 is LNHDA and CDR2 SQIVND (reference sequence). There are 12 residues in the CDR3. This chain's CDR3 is CASKGAYQPQHF. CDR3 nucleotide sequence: TGTGCCAGTAAGGGGGCTTATCAGCCCCAGCATTTT.

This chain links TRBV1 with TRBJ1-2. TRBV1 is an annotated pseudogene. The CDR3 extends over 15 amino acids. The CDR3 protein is CTSSPRRDRDYGYTF. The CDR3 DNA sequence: TGCACCAGCAGCCCCCGCCGGGATAGAGACTATGGCTACACCTTC.

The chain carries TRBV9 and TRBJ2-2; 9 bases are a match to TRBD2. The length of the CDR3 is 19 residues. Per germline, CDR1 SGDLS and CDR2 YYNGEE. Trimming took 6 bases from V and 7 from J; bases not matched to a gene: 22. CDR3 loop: CASNNRPQRTSERVGELFF. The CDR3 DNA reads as TGTGCCAGCAACAACCGACCCCAGAGGACTAGCGAGCGCGTCGGGGAGCTGTTTTTT.

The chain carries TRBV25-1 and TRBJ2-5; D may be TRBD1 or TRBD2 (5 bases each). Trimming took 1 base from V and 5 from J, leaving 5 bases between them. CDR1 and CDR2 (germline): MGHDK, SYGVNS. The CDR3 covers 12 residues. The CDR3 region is CASSEWGETQYF. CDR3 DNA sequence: TGTGCCAGCAGTGAATGGGGGGAGACCCAGTACTTC.

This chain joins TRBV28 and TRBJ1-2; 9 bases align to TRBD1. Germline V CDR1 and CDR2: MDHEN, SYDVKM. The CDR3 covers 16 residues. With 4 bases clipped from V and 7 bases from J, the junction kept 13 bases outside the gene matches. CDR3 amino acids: CASSWTGAPVKGGYTF. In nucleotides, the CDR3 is TGTGCCAGCAGTTGGACAGGGGCTCCCGTTAAGGGTGGCTACACCTTC.

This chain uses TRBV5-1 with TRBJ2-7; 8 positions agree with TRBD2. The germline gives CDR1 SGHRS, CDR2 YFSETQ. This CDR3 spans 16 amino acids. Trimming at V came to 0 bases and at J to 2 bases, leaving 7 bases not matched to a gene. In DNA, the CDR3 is TGCGCCAGCAGCTTGGCCGGGACTAGGGTGACCTACGAGCAGTACTTC. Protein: CASSLAGTRVTYEQYF.

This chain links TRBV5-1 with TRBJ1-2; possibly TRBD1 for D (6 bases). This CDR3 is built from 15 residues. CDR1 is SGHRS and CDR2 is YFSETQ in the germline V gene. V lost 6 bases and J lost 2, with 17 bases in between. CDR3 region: CASNPGGGTNYGYTF. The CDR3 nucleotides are TGCGCCAGCAACCCCGGAGGCGGGACAAACTATGGCTACACCTTC.

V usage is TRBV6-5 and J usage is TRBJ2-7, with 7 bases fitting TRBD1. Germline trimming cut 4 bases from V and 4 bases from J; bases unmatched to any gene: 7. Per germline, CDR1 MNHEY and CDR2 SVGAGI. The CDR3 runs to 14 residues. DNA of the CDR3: TGTGCCAGCAGTTCCGGGACAGATTTTTACGAGCAGTACTTC. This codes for CASSSGTDFYEQYF.

CDR3 residues: CASSEFRGSNQPQHF. For the CDR3, the DNA is TGTGCCAGCAGCGAATTCAGGGGTAGCAATCAGCCCCAGCATTTT. The chain joins TRBV7-2 to TRBJ1-5; TRBD1 might be the D (6 bases). The CDR3 spans 15 residues. Germline loops: CDR1 SGHTA, CDR2 FQGNSA. Trimming took off 5 bases at V and 0 bases at J, with 11 bases between the two ends.

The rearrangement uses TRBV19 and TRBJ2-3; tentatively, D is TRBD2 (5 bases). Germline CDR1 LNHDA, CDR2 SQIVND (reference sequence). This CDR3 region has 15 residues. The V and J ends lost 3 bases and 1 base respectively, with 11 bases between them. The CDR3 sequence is CASSIPSSGTDTQYF. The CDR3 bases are TGTGCCAGTAGTATCCCGAGTAGCGGCACAGATACGCAGTATTTT.

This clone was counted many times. Here the CDR3 reads CASSQTSGSHEQYF. The CDR3 DNA is TGTGCCAGCAGCCAGACTAGCGGGAGCCACGAGCAGTACTTC. The chain combines TRBV7-9 with TRBJ2-7; 12 positions agree with TRBD2. Germline CDR1 and CDR2: SEHNR and FQNEAQ (reference sequence). The CDR3 is made up of 14 amino acids. The V and J ends lost 5 bases and 5 bases, in that order; junction bases with no gene match: 4.

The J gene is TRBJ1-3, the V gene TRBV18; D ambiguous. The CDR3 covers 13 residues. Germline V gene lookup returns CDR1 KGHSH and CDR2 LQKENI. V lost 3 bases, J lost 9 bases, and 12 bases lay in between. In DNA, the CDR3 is TGTGCCAGCTCACCTGAATCGGGATTCACCATATATTTT. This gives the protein CASSPESGFTIYF.

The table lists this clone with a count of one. As DNA, the CDR3 is TGTGCCAGCAGTTACAGTGTTTTAGCAGATACGCAGTATTTT. Its translation: CASSYSVLADTQYF. The chain joins TRBV6-5 to TRBJ2-3; the D is unclear. The CDR3 length is 14 residues. Trimming pared 2 bases from V and 4 bases from J, leaving 10 bases between. CDR1 MNHEY and CDR2 SVGAGI come from the germline V gene.

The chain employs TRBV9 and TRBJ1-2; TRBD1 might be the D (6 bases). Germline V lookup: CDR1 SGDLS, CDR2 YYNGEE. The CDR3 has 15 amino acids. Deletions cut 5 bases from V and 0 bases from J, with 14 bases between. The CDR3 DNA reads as TGTGCCAGCAGTTATACAGGGTTAGCTAACTATGGCTACACCTTC. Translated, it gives CASSYTGLANYGYTF.

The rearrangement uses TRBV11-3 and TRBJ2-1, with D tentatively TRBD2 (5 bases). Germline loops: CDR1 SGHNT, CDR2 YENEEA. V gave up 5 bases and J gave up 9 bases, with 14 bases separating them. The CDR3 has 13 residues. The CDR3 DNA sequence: TGTGCCAGCAGCCCTCCTGGGAGCACTGAGCAGTTCTTC. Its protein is CASSPPGSTEQFF.

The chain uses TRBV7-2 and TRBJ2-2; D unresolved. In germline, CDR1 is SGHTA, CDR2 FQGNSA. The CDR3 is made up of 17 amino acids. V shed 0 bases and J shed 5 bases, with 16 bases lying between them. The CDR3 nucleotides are TGTGCCAGCAGCTTAGCCGCCCCCTTTATCGGGACCGGGGAGCTGTTTTTT. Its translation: CASSLAAPFIGTGELFF.

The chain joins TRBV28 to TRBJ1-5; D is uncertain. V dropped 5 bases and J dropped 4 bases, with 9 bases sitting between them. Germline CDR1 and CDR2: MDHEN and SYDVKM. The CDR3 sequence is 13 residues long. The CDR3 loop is CASSPTLNQPQHF. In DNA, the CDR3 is TGTGCCAGCAGTCCAACACTGAATCAGCCCCAGCATTTT.

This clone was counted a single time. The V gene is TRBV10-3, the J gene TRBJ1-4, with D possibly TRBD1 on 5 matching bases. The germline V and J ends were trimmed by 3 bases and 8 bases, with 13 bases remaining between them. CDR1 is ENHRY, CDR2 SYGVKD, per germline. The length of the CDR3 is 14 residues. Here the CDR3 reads CAISDRGEREKLFF. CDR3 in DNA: TGTGCCATCAGTGACCGGGGGGAACGGGAAAAACTGTTTTTT.

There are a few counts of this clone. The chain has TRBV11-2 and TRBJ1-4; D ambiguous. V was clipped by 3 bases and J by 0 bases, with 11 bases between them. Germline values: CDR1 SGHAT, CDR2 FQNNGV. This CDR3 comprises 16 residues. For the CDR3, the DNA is TGTGCCAGCAGCTTTACTACAGATGCAACTAATGAAAAACTGTTTTTT. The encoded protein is CASSFTTDATNEKLFF.

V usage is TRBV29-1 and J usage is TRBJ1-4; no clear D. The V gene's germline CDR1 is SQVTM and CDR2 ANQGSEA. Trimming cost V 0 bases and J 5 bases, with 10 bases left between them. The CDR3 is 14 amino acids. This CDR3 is CSVEDRQANEKLFF. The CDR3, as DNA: TGCAGCGTTGAAGATCGTCAGGCAAATGAAAAACTGTTTTTT.

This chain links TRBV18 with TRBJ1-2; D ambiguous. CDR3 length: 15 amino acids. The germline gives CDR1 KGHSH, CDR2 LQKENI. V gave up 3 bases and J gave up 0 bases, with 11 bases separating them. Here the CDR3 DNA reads TGTGCCAGCTCACCTGACCACCCTCCTAACTATGGCTACACCTTC. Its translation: CASSPDHPPNYGYTF.

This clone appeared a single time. The CDR3 here is CASSLGVAYEQYF. The CDR3 DNA follows: TGTGCCAGCAGCTTAGGAGTCGCGTACGAGCAGTACTTC. This chain uses TRBV7-2 with TRBJ2-7; no definite D call. The CDR3 contains 13 residues. The V end lost 1 base, the J end lost 4 bases, and 8 bases lay between the germline ends. Germline CDR1 SGHTA, CDR2 FQGNSA.

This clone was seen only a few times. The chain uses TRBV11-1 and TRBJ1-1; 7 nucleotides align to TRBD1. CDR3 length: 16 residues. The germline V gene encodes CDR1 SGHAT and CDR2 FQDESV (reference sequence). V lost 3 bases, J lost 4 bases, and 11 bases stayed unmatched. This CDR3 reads CASSLTRYRGPTEAFF. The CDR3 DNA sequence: TGTGCCAGCAGCTTGACTAGATACAGGGGCCCCACTGAAGCTTTCTTT.